The following is a T cell receptor (beta chain) sequence with its context. This entry comes from a study of T cell changes during pregnancy in multiple sclerosis. The repertoire was sequenced with immunoSEQ multiplex PCR; TCRdb's copy has only in-frame clones and lacks some. Of 15,000 or so clones listed, roughly 83% were seen once; the top ten hold about a sixth. The sequence was collected from a female donor in good health, enrolled as a control in a pregnancy study. This sample comprised CD8+ T cells from peripheral blood mononuclear cells, obtained in the third trimester of pregnancy.

The CDR3 DNA sequence: TGTGCCAGCAGTTTATCCCGCAGGCTTAGCAATCAGCCCCAGCATTTT. It is translated as CASSLSRRLSNQPQHF. This chain connects TRBV27 to TRBJ1-5; D remains unclear. Looked up from germline, CDR1 is MNHEY and CDR2 is SMNVEV (reference sequence). V lost 0 bases to trimming and J lost 0 bases, with 9 bases between them. The CDR3 covers 16 residues.